This T cell receptor (beta chain) was observed in a study of cytomegalovirus exposure and HLA in healthy donors. V lost 4 bases, J lost 6 bases, and 12 bases lay in between. The CDR3 sequence is 14 residues long. CDR1 and CDR2 (germline): LNHNV, YYDKDF (reference sequence). Use of 60 Vbeta and 13 Jbeta primers characterized the PCR. Only in-frame clones appear in the TCRdb table, and some are missing; sequencing was by immunoSEQ multiplex PCR. Here the sample spans some 150,000 clones, about 71% being singletons. Study conclusions and caveats: There were some V segments, including TRBV6-2 and TRBV6-3, excluded as indistinguishable. About 87% or about 30% of the time was how often most TCR beta V segments were productive, according to an earlier analysis. The study carried out a later analysis of TCR beta sequences. It associated approximately 17,000 of them with specific HLA alleles at a false discovery rate of 0.05.

On this clone itself: Its antigen is not identified.

The TCR originated in a woman between 25 and 40 years old in good health and CMV-seronegative. The source material was PBMCs. The chain has TRBV15 and TRBJ2-2, with D tentatively TRBD1 (5 bases). The CDR3 DNA reads as TGTGCCACCAGCATTCTTCAGGGTCCCGGGGAGCTGTTTTTT. Amino acid sequence: CATSILQGPGELFF.